Listed below are T cell receptor beta chains from one sample, sequenced in a study of cytotoxic CD8 clonotypes in ibrutinib-treated CLL. Some clones are missing from TCRdb's copy, which holds only in-frame ones; the method was immunoSEQ multiplex PCR. The sample records roughly 170,000 clones, approximately 80% being singletons. The starting material was PBMCs, obtained after 24 months of ibrutinib treatment. All receptors derive from a human donor with chronic lymphocytic leukemia. The CDR3 runs from the conserved cysteine through the conserved F or W. Each record gives: V gene, J gene, CDR3 protein.

TRBV7-3,TRBJ1-5,CASSLSGNRPQHF
TRBV30,TRBJ1-5,CAWTWAGGQQPQHF
TRBV30,TRBJ2-1,CAWSVSGYVEQFF
TRBV27,TRBJ2-7,CASRLTSWGEQYF
TRBV7-2,TRBJ1-3,CASSLVLGGTGNTIYF
TRBV5-4,TRBJ2-1,CASSQGTRDRDEQFF
TRBV28,TRBJ2-7,CASRSWAGIYEQYF
TRBV11-2,TRBJ1-6,CASSLGTGVNSPLHF
TRBV5-4,TRBJ2-2,CASSLSRGLGTGELFF
TRBV5-6,TRBJ1-2,CASLGPSGEDYGYTF
TRBV11-2,TRBJ1-2,CASSQIQNGYTF
TRBV2,TRBJ1-6,CASSGVQGITSPLHF
TRBV18,TRBJ2-7,CASSDHVGGEQYF
TRBV5-1,TRBJ2-1,CASSLDGTLENEQFF
TRBV28,TRBJ2-2,CASADIGSHGLRFSGRAIGELFF
TRBV19,TRBJ2-1,CASSIVGPGGYNEQFF
TRBV7-8,TRBJ1-4,CASSSRGGSEKLFF
TRBV11-3,TRBJ2-5,CASSSRPYQETQYF
TRBV7-7,TRBJ1-1,CASSPIPRGDTEAFF
TRBV5-4,TRBJ1-4,CASRPGGAKPTNEKLFF
TRBV7-8,TRBJ1-2,CASSLEVATLNYGYTF
TRBV14,TRBJ2-7,CASSPLAGGSYEQYF
TRBV29-1,TRBJ1-1,CSFGGLNTEAFF
TRBV7-9,TRBJ2-5,CASSLVSGETQYF
TRBV19,TRBJ1-4,CASMGPTNEKLFF
TRBV4-2,TRBJ2-3,CASSQEVGSASANTQYF
TRBV30,TRBJ1-6,CAWCTWDNSPLHF
TRBV7-2,TRBJ1-2,CASIASREGGYTF
TRBV7-2,TRBJ2-2,CASSSPPAGELFF
TRBV19,TRBJ1-1,CASSIVGQSMRKNTEAFF
TRBV7-2,TRBJ1-1,CASSPGGGSTEAFF
TRBV6-5,TRBJ1-2,CASSPTRGRIFGYTF
TRBV19,TRBJ1-4,CASSIGRVRNEKLFF
TRBV5-4,TRBJ1-6,CASRPEQGPSYNSPLHF
TRBV7-7,TRBJ2-5,CASSLGGGSRQETQYF
TRBV5-1,TRBJ2-2,CASSLAPSGDTGELFF
TRBV27,TRBJ2-7,CASSRTRDSGPREQYF
TRBV9,TRBJ1-1,CASSVEGRVNTEAFF
TRBV5-4,TRBJ1-5,CASSLGVGQPQHF
TRBV5-1,TRBJ1-3,CASSQTGGTSGNTIYF
TRBV2,TRBJ1-1,CASSERFQGRTEAFF
TRBV5-6,TRBJ1-1,CASSLPGRLNTEAFF
TRBV18,TRBJ1-3,CASSLTGTRGNTIYF
TRBV2,TRBJ1-1,CASRVESGTEAFF
TRBV30,TRBJ2-3,CAWSGVGADSTDTQYF
TRBV7-2,TRBJ2-5,CASSLNRGPQETQYF
TRBV5-1,TRBJ1-1,CASSLDRATEAFF
TRBV4-3,TRBJ2-1,CASSRSDRVYEQFF
TRBV14,TRBJ2-5,CASSQDSSGVQETQYF
TRBV7-9,TRBJ2-1,CASSHGLAGGEQFF
TRBV9,TRBJ1-2,CASSPGLDYGYTF
TRBV5-1,TRBJ1-3,CASSLITQGTSGNTIYF
TRBV7-6,TRBJ2-1,CASGSQTGLAGGKQFF
TRBV7-3,TRBJ1-4,CASSLKARGRTNEKLFF
TRBV7-2,TRBJ2-5,CASSFYGGQETQYF
TRBV28,TRBJ1-5,CASVMTGVKPQHF
TRBV13,TRBJ1-1,CASSLEAAGWGRATEAFF